This T cell receptor (beta chain) was identified during a study of T cell responses to AZD1222 COVID-19 vaccine. Assay: immunoSEQ multiplex PCR; the TCRdb copy retains only in-frame clones and omits some. The table has 110,000 to 150,000 clones, 85% to 95% seen once; the top ten hold around 10%. Note on this clone: Antigen specificity is unknown.

Trimming cost V 3 bases and J 0 bases; bases outside gene matches: 11. The CDR3 contains 17 residues. The germline gives CDR1 SGHRS, CDR2 YFSETQ. The study, taken as a whole, reports: Clonal diversity was possibly underestimated, and white British individuals and females predominated among donors. Across the whole spike, CD4 TCRs peaked at regions 160-218 and 743-854.

The input for sequencing was peripheral blood, taken after recovery from COVID-19. This chain uses TRBV5-1 with TRBJ1-2; 7 nucleotides match TRBD1. The sequence was collected from an adult who had recovered from COVID-19. CDR3 region: CASSSTPGQGANYGYTF. For the CDR3, the DNA is TGCGCCAGCAGCTCCACCCCTGGGCAGGGGGCTAACTATGGCTACACCTTC.